These T cell receptor beta chains were read from a single sample in a study of OX40 agonist ivuxolimab in advanced cancers. Sequenced by immunoSEQ multiplex PCR; TCRdb stores in-frame clones only, minus some. The sample carries about 84,000 clones, 85% to 95% recorded once. Sequenced here: CD4+ or CD8+ T cells sorted from blood, sampled in a trial of the OX40 agonist ivuxolimab. Every receptor here comes from an adult with an advanced solid tumor such as melanoma, head and neck, liver or kidney cancer. Each CDR3 is given with its conserved first and last residue. A D gene is named only where the DNA matches it firmly. The size entry is marked missing in some rows and otherwise reads once, few, many or a size class.

TRBV27	TRBD2	TRBJ2-7	NA	CASSFAAGSEQYF	TGTGCCAGCAGTTTCGCAGCGGGAAGCGAGCAGTACTTC
TRBV7-2	TRBD1	TRBJ2-1	NA	CASSLGIGQGGYNEQFF	TGTGCCAGCAGCTTAGGTATAGGACAGGGAGGCTACAATGAGCAGTTCTTC
TRBV4-1	TRBD1	TRBJ1-1	NA	CASSHGGTGTFF	TGCGCCAGCAGCCACGGGGGGACAGGTACTTTCTTT
TRBV6-5	NA	TRBJ1-1	once	CASSGMRPEAFF	TGTGCCAGCAGCGGGATGCGCCCTGAAGCTTTCTTT
TRBV7-9	NA	TRBJ2-1	NA	CASSLLGEFYNEQFF	TGTGCCAGCAGCTTACTTGGGGAGTTCTACAATGAGCAGTTCTTC
TRBV5-6	TRBD2	TRBJ2-1	NA	CASSLGGSFYNEQFF	TGTGCCAGCAGCTTGGGCGGGAGCTTCTACAATGAGCAGTTCTTC
TRBV7-9	TRBD2	TRBJ2-5	NA	CASRSATGTNVTQYF	TGTGCCAGCAGGTCCGCAACCGGGACTAACGTGACCCAGTACTTC
TRBV29-1	NA	TRBJ1-2	NA	CSVEDLEHRGYTF	TGCAGCGTTGAAGATCTTGAACACCGGGGCTACACCTTC
TRBV18	NA	TRBJ2-6	once	CASSPLQGEGANVLTF	TGTGCCAGCTCACCACTTCAGGGAGAAGGGGCCAACGTCCTGACTTTC
TRBV11-2	TRBD1	TRBJ2-7	NA	CASSLGTGDMYEQYF	TGTGCCAGCAGCTTAGGGACAGGGGATATGTACGAGCAGTACTTC
TRBV15	TRBD2	TRBJ2-5	once	CATRTGTSLGAQYF	TGTGCCACCAGAACCGGGACTAGCCTTGGGGCCCAGTACTTC